The source of this TCR beta chain is a study of blood T cell repertoires in COVID-19. Study-level background: Samples of COVID-19 (acute and convalescent) were obtained from the United States, Italy and Spain. T cells, B-cell-depleted T cells, or PBMCs provided the cDNA or gDNA that served as material.

The authors' processing: Nucleated cell counts were estimated from reference gene primer amplification. Produced via immunoSEQ multiplex PCR; TCRdb's table is partial and in-frame only. The V and J calls and the clone size are those of that table, but D and trimming were determined from the DNA. The profile covers 60,000 to 70,000 clones, with approximately 90% appearing a single time and roughly a tenth taken by the ten largest. Germline lookup yields CDR1 SQVTM and CDR2 ANQGSEA. This CDR3 is built from 12 residues. Trimming took 4 bases from V and 2 from J, leaving 6 bases between them. Source material: PBMCs or T cells enriched from blood (not recorded which). The TCR was taken from a middle-aged woman who had recovered from COVID-19. This chain joins TRBV29-1 and TRBJ1-5; no reliable D call. The CDR3 reads CSVGARNQPQHF. Here the CDR3 DNA reads TGCAGCGTTGGAGCTCGCAATCAGCCCCAGCATTTT. Full variable domain (remainder filled in from reference TRBV29-1 and TRBJ1-5): SAVISQKPSRDICQRGTSLTIQCQVDSQVTMMFWYRQQPGQSLTLIATANQGSEATYESGFVIDKFPISRPNLTFSTLTVSNMSPEDSSIYLCSVGARNQPQHFGDGTRLSIL.